What follows is one TCR beta chain and its context. The data stem from a study of blood T cell repertoires in COVID-19. At the level of the study: Samples came from the United States, Italy and Spain, spanning acute and convalescent COVID-19. From T cells, B-cell-depleted T cells, or PBMCs came the material, which was cDNA or gDNA.

The CDR3 has 15 residues. Per germline, CDR1 SGHAT and CDR2 FQNNGV. V was clipped by 2 bases and J by 6 bases, with 13 bases between them. Methods used by the authors: From reference gene primer amplification, estimates of nucleated cell counts were derived. Sequencing used immunoSEQ multiplex PCR; TCRdb keeps in-frame clones, though not all of them. The V and J calls and clone size were taken over from that table, and D and trimming were inferred from the DNA. The table includes tens of thousands of clones, roughly 90% detected once. This chain links TRBV11-2 with TRBJ2-2; tentatively, D is TRBD2 (7 bases). The sample consisted of peripheral blood. The receptor comes from a woman aged 80 or older with acute or convalescent COVID-19. CDR3 nucleotide sequence: TGTGCCAGCAGCTTATCACGGGGGGCCGCCGGGGAGCTGTTTTTT. This sequence encodes CASSLSRGAAGELFF.